These 19 T cell receptor beta chains share one sample of origin, sequenced in a study of blood T cell repertoires in COVID-19. Data came from immunoSEQ multiplex PCR; TCRdb stores just in-frame clones and leaves some out. The table records 350,000 or so clones, around 89% of them present only once. Input material: peripheral blood. The source is a woman in her twenties or thirties with COVID-19, enrolled during active disease.

V and J are TRBV18 and TRBJ2-6, with 9 bases identical to TRBD1. CDR1 is KGHSH, CDR2 LQKENI, per germline. This CDR3 spans 17 amino acids. With 2 bases clipped from V and 0 bases from J, the junction kept 2 bases outside the gene matches. CDR3 region: CASSPGTGNSGANVLTF. The CDR3 DNA is TGTGCCAGCTCACCAGGGACAGGGAACTCTGGGGCCAACGTCCTGACTTTC.

The rearrangement uses TRBV11-1 and TRBJ1-1; D is undetermined. This CDR3 region has 12 residues. The germline V gene has CDR1 SGHAT and CDR2 FQDESV (reference sequence). Trimming removed 4 bases from V and 3 bases from J, with 6 bases in between. CDR3 sequence: CASSSVYTEAFF. CDR3 DNA: TGTGCCAGCAGCTCTGTCTACACTGAAGCTTTCTTT.

V gene TRBV9 combines with J gene TRBJ2-5; D possibly corresponds to TRBD2 (7 bases). The CDR3 runs to 15 residues. Germline V CDR1 and CDR2: SGDLS, YYNGEE. Deletions cut 0 bases from V and 1 base from J, with 10 bases between. The CDR3 region has the DNA TGTGCCAGCAGCGTAGGCGGGGGCTTCCAAGAGACCCAGTACTTC. It yields the protein CASSVGGGFQETQYF. Based on the CDR3 plus reference TRBV9 and TRBJ2-5, the full variable domain is DSGVTQTPKHLITATGQRVTLRCSPRSGDLSVYWYQQSLDQGLQFLIQYYNGEERAKGNILERFSAQQFPDLHSELNLSSLELGDSALYFCASSVGGGFQETQYFGPGTRLLVL.

The chain has TRBV30 and TRBJ1-2, with D maybe TRBD1 (5 bases). The length of the CDR3 is 15 residues. Germline loops: CDR1 GTSNPN, CDR2 SVGIG (reference sequence). Trimming cost V 0 bases and J 4 bases, with 15 bases left between them. The CDR3 coding sequence is TGTGCCTGGAGTGTACCGGGGGTCCGGGGCTATGGCTACACCTTC. Translation: CAWSVPGVRGYGYTF.

The chain uses TRBV6-8 and TRBJ1-1; D is possibly TRBD1 (5 bases). Trimming cost V 3 bases and J 1 base, with 12 bases left between them. The CDR3 spans 15 residues. Germline CDR1 reads MNHGY; CDR2 reads SAAAGT. The CDR3 reads CASSYWAGQNTEAFF. The CDR3 coding sequence is TGTGCCAGCAGTTATTGGGCGGGGCAGAACACTGAAGCTTTCTTT.

The chain uses TRBV5-1 and TRBJ2-1, with 7 bases lining up with TRBD2. The CDR3 runs 15 residues. The V gene's germline CDR1 is SGHRS and CDR2 YFSETQ. V was pared by 3 bases and J by 4 bases, with 7 bases of the junction left unmatched. CDR3 sequence: CASSSLGGGYNEQFF. As DNA, the CDR3 is TGCGCCAGCAGCTCCCTGGGGGGGGGTTACAATGAGCAGTTCTTC. The full variable domain, its missing parts supplied by reference TRBV5-1 and TRBJ2-1, is KAGVTQTPRYLIKTRGQQVTLSCSPISGHRSVSWYQQTPGQGLQFLFEYFSETQRNKGNFPGRFSGRQFSNSRSEMNVSTLELGDSALYLCASSSLGGGYNEQFFGPGTRLTVL.

V is TRBV18 and J is TRBJ1-1; D uncertain. Germline assignment: CDR1 KGHSH and CDR2 LQKENI. Trimming pared 2 bases from V and 3 bases from J, leaving 13 bases between. The CDR3 extends over 15 amino acids. The DNA for the CDR3 is TGTGCCAGCTCACCAAATGGTGGCGGGGACACTGAAGCTTTCTTT. As protein: CASSPNGGGDTEAFF.

Comment on this clone: The same CDR3 can be traced to other DNA sequences in this sample. The chain has TRBV6-5 and TRBJ1-1, with a tentative D call TRBD1 (5 bases). The length of the CDR3 is 13 residues. The ends were cut back, 4 bases at V and 0 bases at J, with 6 bases in the middle. Per the germline V gene, CDR1 is MNHEY and CDR2 is SVGAGI. The CDR3 is CASSLTVNTEAFF. The CDR3, as DNA: TGTGCCAGCAGTTTGACAGTGAACACTGAAGCTTTCTTT.

The chain employs TRBV30 and TRBJ1-5; TRBD1 agrees at 10 bases. Germline CDR1 GTSNPN, CDR2 SVGIG (reference sequence). The junction had 11 bases not matched to a gene; V was cut back by 2 bases and J by 7 bases. The CDR3 extends over 16 amino acids. The CDR3 DNA reads as TGTGCCTGGAGTTCCTTAGAACCGGGACAGGGGCAGCCCCAGCATTTT. Protein: CAWSSLEPGQGQPQHF. The entire variable domain, with the rest obtained from reference TRBV30 and TRBJ1-5, is as follows: SQTIHQWPATLVQPVGSPLSLECTVEGTSNPNLYWYRQAAGRGLQLLFYSVGIGQISSEVPQNLSASRPQDRQFILSSKKLLLSDSGFYLCAWSSLEPGQGQPQHFGDGTRLSIL.

In regard to this clone: Other DNA sequences in the sample encode the same CDR3. The rearrangement links TRBV2 to TRBJ2-5; 7 positions agree with TRBD1. Germline V gives CDR1 SNHLY, CDR2 FYNNEI. The CDR3 is made up of 13 amino acids. V shed 6 bases, J shed 2 bases, and the junction held 3 bases outside the gene matches. For the CDR3, the DNA is TGTGCCAGCAGCCGGGACAGTCAAGAGACCCAGTACTTC. It encodes CASSRDSQETQYF.

This chain links TRBV6-1 with TRBJ2-7; 8 nucleotides agree with TRBD1. J gave up 2 bases and V 3 bases, and 3 bases lay outside the gene matches. Germline CDR1 and CDR2: MNHNS and SASEGT. This CDR3 has 14 amino acids. CDR3 sequence reads: CASSDRDRTYEQYF. In nucleotides, the CDR3 is TGTGCCAGCAGTGACCGGGACAGGACCTACGAGCAGTACTTC.

This sequence joins TRBV15 and TRBJ2-7, with D possibly being TRBD1 (7 bases). The V gene's germline CDR1 is LNHNV and CDR2 YYDKDF (reference sequence). The CDR3 length is 15 residues. Between the trimmed V and J ends, which lost 0 bases and 4 bases, there was a span of 13 bases. The CDR3 reads CATSRDRPGGYEQYF. CDR3 DNA sequence: TGTGCCACCAGCAGAGATAGGCCAGGGGGGTACGAGCAGTACTTC.

V usage is TRBV12-3 or TRBV12-4 and J usage is TRBJ2-1; D gene uncertain. The ends were cut back, 6 bases at V and 8 bases at J, with 14 bases in the middle. The CDR3 totals 13 residues. The CDR3 loop is CASSPPNSDEQFF. The CDR3 DNA reads as TGTGCCAGCAGCCCCCCTAACTCGGATGAGCAGTTCTTC.

The rearrangement uses TRBV4-3 and TRBJ1-3; unclear D gene. Trimming took off 0 bases at V and 1 base at J, with 10 bases between the two ends. Per the germline V gene, CDR1 is LGHNA and CDR2 is YSLEER. The CDR3 length is 16 residues. CDR3 residues: CASSQDTTRSGNTIYF. The DNA of the CDR3 is TGCGCCAGCAGCCAAGATACTACGAGATCTGGAAACACCATATATTTT.

V gene TRBV2 combines with J gene TRBJ2-1, with TRBD2 matching 8 bases. Germline V gives CDR1 SNHLY, CDR2 FYNNEI. The trim removed 2 bases at V and 10 bases at J, leaving 4 bases unmatched. The CDR3 length is 13 residues. The CDR3 region is CASSENLAGEQFF. In DNA form, the CDR3 reads TGTGCCAGCAGTGAAAATCTAGCGGGCGAGCAGTTCTTC.

This clone was observed a handful of times. V usage is TRBV28 and J usage is TRBJ2-3, with 9 bases that match TRBD2. Germline-derived CDR1 and CDR2 are MDHEN and SYDVKM. J gave up 5 bases and V 8 bases, and 14 bases lay outside the gene matches. There are 16 residues in the CDR3. CDR3 in amino acids: CASGPVGRGGRDTQYF. Written as DNA, the CDR3 is TGTGCCAGCGGGCCCGTTGGGCGGGGGGGCAGAGATACGCAGTATTTT.

The chain couples TRBV9 to TRBJ1-1, with a weak D call TRBD1 (6 bases). The V end lost 3 bases, the J end lost 4 bases, and 19 bases lay between the germline ends. The CDR3 has 16 residues. Germline CDR1 reads SGDLS; CDR2 reads YYNGEE. The CDR3 coding sequence is TGTGCCAGCAGCGCCCAGCCACAGGGTAGGGTCACTGAAGCTTTCTTT. This encodes CASSAQPQGRVTEAFF.

The chain carries TRBV2 and TRBJ1-1; 9 bases are a match to TRBD1. The trim removed 9 bases at V and 4 bases at J, leaving 6 bases unmatched. Looked up from germline, CDR1 is SNHLY and CDR2 is FYNNEI. CDR3 length: 13 residues. The CDR3 DNA follows: TGTGCCAGTACAGGGGGCGAGGGCACTGAAGCTTTCTTT. Encoded protein: CASTGGEGTEAFF.

The CDR3 is CAWRYRDGYTF. The DNA of the CDR3 is TGTGCCTGGAGATACAGGGACGGCTACACCTTC. The rearrangement joins TRBV30 to TRBJ1-2, with D perhaps TRBD1 (6 bases). In germline, CDR1 is GTSNPN, CDR2 SVGIG (reference sequence). V lost 3 bases, J lost 8 bases, and 10 bases lay in between. The length of the CDR3 is 11 residues.